This TCR beta chain comes out of a study of identical twins. Findings of the study overall: Analyses of zero insertions could be partly confounded by invariant MAIT and iNKT cells. Shared out-of-frame alpha sequences (those common to twins) showed excess low generation probability. Among monozygotic twins, out-of-frame TCR alpha sharing exceeded what models predicted.

Note on this clonotype: Its antigen remains unidentified.

One entry per CDR3 protein results from TCRdb running MiXCR on the 5' RACE reads. The data contain 350,000 or so distinct CDR3 sequences, about 12% of them seen just once; the ten biggest clones take up about 7%. The V gene's germline CDR1 is LGHNA and CDR2 YNFKEQ. The CDR3 is 15 residues long. Trimming took 0 bases from V and 9 from J; bases not matched to a gene: 4. This sample was also put to use in a study of yellow fever vaccine responses in identical twins.

The receptor was derived from a woman aged 18-35 years in good health. Specimen: CD8+ T cells sorted from blood. The chain joins TRBV4-2 to TRBJ1-6; 8 nucleotides agree with TRBD1. In DNA form, the CDR3 reads TGTGCCAGCAGCCAAGACGACAGGGGTGGTTCACCCCTCCACTTT. This encodes CASSQDDRGGSPLHF.